This record concerns one T cell receptor beta chain sequence. This receptor's antigen is unknown. No much larger clone is present one base from it, and per-base qualities are unavailable. This sample includes further DNA sequences coding for the same CDR3. Looking up the germline V gene yields CDR1 SGHTA and CDR2 FQGNSA. The CDR3 covers 13 residues, taking in both the cysteine and the phenylalanine. The kept DNA is CDR3 alone, 39 bases in frame from the first base. V was cut back by 4 bases and J by 0 bases, leaving a gap of 7 bases between them. Donors were healthy HIV-negative adults with no recently reported acute infections or vaccinations. Only Caucasian adults living in Nashville, Tennessee, USA were represented among the donors. CD4+ T cells were enriched by magnetic negative selection, after which naive cells were positively selected on CD45RA and the negative fraction was taken as the memory subset. Blood was obtained by leukapheresis, after which PBMCs were separated by Ficoll-Histopaque density gradient centrifugation and cryopreserved in liquid nitrogen vapor phase. Analytical flow cytometry was used to check the purity and quantity of each magnetically sorted T cell population. From each sorted fraction, genomic DNA was isolated and quantified by UV absorbance on a Nanodrop 2000c.

Using the deep immunoSEQ assay, multiplex PCR amplified TCR CDR3 regions from genomic DNA. For each cell subset, the extracted genomic DNA was distributed evenly across all wells of several immunoSEQ 96-well plates, and each plate served as one replicate. For sorted subsets, 150 to 250 ng genomic DNA, equal to 30,000 to 35,000 T cell genomes, was loaded into each replicate PCR. The purified libraries were quantified using a Qubit 3.0 fluorometer, sized with a Bioanalyzer 2100, and then quantified again using the KAPA Library Quantification kit. A separate single-read 150-cycle Illumina NextSeq 550 flow cell was used to sequence each immunoSEQ 96-well plate. The paper's processing steps were these. Because the immunoSEQ output held only junctional sequences and lacked quality scores, the filtering could not match the filtering applied to full-length reads. Sequences were annotated with PyIR, a Python wrapper for IgBLAST v1.9, and V/J genes and CDR3 were assigned using IMGT germline references. Reads with weak V/J assignments (E-value above 1e-6), missing CDR3, stop codons, out-of-frame junctions, or ambiguous translated residues were removed. V3J clonotypes were defined as sequences sharing the same inferred V gene, J gene, and CDR3 amino acid sequence. The percentage overlap between two repertoires was calculated by dividing the number of shared unique clonotypes by the size of the smaller repertoire. Three approaches were used to assess repertoire richness: RTK rarefaction, the Chao1 estimator, and Recon v2.1 estimates of unobserved clonotypes. OLGA was used to compute generation probabilities for all TCRbeta clonotypes that the gDNA method yielded from several donors. TCRdb's version of the immuneACCESS table is confined to in-frame rearrangements and falls short of the full clone set. An unresolved V gene accounts for under half of the shortfall where checked; the remainder is of unknown origin. For V, J and clone size, that table is used; D and trimming come from the DNA. Present in this sample are about 2.4 million clones, roughly 93% of which were seen just once. The ten largest clones add up to 0.36% of the sample.

This entry comes from a study of shared clonotypes between healthy human individuals (dated by TCRdb to between 2020 and 2021). Regarding the research as a whole: A couple of women and a few men aged 18 to 49 years were included in the cohort. For each donor, CD4 naive and CD4 memory were each given three plates, CD8 naive was given two plates, and CD8 memory was given one plate. Blood TCR repertoires of five healthy adults were deeply sequenced to estimate repertoire size and the extent of clonotype sharing between individuals. To increase sequencing depth and limit assay-specific biases, different laboratories used diverse techniques to prepare libraries and sequence TCR repertoires. Between about 0.8 and 9 billion PBMCs per donor were obtained by leukapheresis. The paper as a whole reports these results and caveats: When a handful of donors were compared, the shared fraction of clonotypes was about 5.4% for naive CD4, around 3.5% for naive CD8, 2% to 2.5% for memory CD4, and 0.35% to 0.4% for memory CD8. Sampling was restricted to blood, and TCR repertoires in tissue are likely to differ from TCR repertoires in blood. Rarefaction of sorted-subset datasets indicated incomplete sequencing despite the large sequencing depth. Naive subsets generally had larger estimated clonotype richness than memory subsets did. Based on pairwise subsampling, the degree of clonotype sharing among donors was expected to be affected by sequencing depth. Compared with non-shared clonotypes, the clonotypes found in all four sorted-subset donors had higher generation probabilities. The genetic and exposure-history diversity represented was limited by the small number of donors.

The receptor's source is a man aged 18 to 30 in good health. Some clones in this sample may be carry-over from other donors' samples. Sequences were obtained from naive CD4+ T cells from PBMCs. The sample's cell subset or site label, in plain terms: CD45RA+ positively selected. This chain is built from TRBV7-2 and TRBJ2-7, with no confident D gene call. The CDR3 here reads CASSSRSSYEQYF. The nucleotide sequence reads as follows: TGTGCCAGCAGCTCGCGGAGCTCCTACGAGCAGTACTTC. The CDR3, completed at both ends by the reference TRBV7-2 and TRBJ2-7 genes, gives the full variable domain GAGVSQSPSNKVTEKGKDVELRCDPISGHTALYWYRQSLGQGLEFLIYFQGNSAPDKSGLPSDRFSAERTGGSVSTLTIQRTQQEDSAVYLCASSSRSSYEQYFGPGTRLTVT.